The 11 T cell receptor beta chains in this list originate from one sample, sequenced in a study of cytomegalovirus exposure and HLA in healthy donors. The PCR used 60 Vbeta and 13 Jbeta primers. TCRdb's table, derived via immunoSEQ multiplex PCR, lists solely in-frame clones and lacks some. This sample carries around 200,000 clones, with 1.1% going to the ten biggest clones. The sequencing sample was made of PBMCs. The source of these receptors is a girl aged 2 to 10 in good health and CMV-seropositive.

The rearrangement uses TRBV19 and TRBJ2-6; the match to TRBD1 covers 8 bases. The germline V gene encodes CDR1 LNHDA and CDR2 SQIVND (reference sequence). The ends lost 4 bases at V and 2 bases at J; junction bases unmatched: 4. The CDR3 totals 16 residues. The CDR3 DNA reads as TGTGCCAGTAGTACCCTACAGGGGGCTGGGGCCAACGTCCTGACTTTC. Protein product: CASSTLQGAGANVLTF.

This chain uses TRBV4-2 with TRBJ2-7; D possibly corresponds to TRBD2 (6 bases). This CDR3 is built from 15 residues. Germline V gene lookup returns CDR1 LGHNA and CDR2 YNFKEQ. V shed 0 bases and J shed 6 bases, with 15 bases lying between them. The CDR3 reads CASSQDGGSGREQYF. In nucleotides, the CDR3 is TGTGCCAGCAGCCAAGATGGAGGGAGCGGTCGCGAGCAGTACTTC.

The chain is built from TRBV28 and TRBJ1-1; tentatively, D is TRBD1 (6 bases). The CDR3 contains 16 residues. The V gene lost 5 bases and the J gene lost 0 bases, with 16 bases spanning the gap. CDR1 is MDHEN, CDR2 SYDVKM, per germline. The CDR3 DNA sequence: TGTGCCAGCAGTCCGTGGGGAGGGGGAGTGAACACTGAAGCTTTCTTT. As protein: CASSPWGGGVNTEAFF.

In regard to this clone: At the DNA level, this CDR3 is encoded by other sequences in the same sample as well. This chain connects TRBV2 to TRBJ2-1, with 8 nucleotides matching TRBD2. Germline lookup yields CDR1 SNHLY and CDR2 FYNNEI. V dropped 5 bases and J dropped 0; count of bases not matched to a gene: 3. This CDR3 region has 15 residues. CDR3 nucleotides: TGTGCCAGCAGTTTAAGCGGGAGCTCCTACAATGAGCAGTTCTTC. The encoded protein is CASSLSGSSYNEQFF.

V usage is TRBV7-9 and J usage is TRBJ1-1; maybe TRBD1 (5 bases). V lost 5 bases and J 1 base, leaving 20 bases between the germline ends. The CDR3 length is 17 residues. Germline V CDR1 and CDR2: SEHNR, FQNEAQ (reference sequence). The CDR3 loop is CASSRWSQGSGNTEAFF. In DNA, the CDR3 is TGTGCCAGCAGCCGATGGAGTCAGGGTTCGGGGAACACTGAAGCTTTCTTT.

The chain combines TRBV6-1 with TRBJ1-3; D uncertain. Trimming shortened V by 8 bases and J by 0 bases, and 8 bases separated the two germline ends. CDR1 and CDR2 (germline): MNHNS, SASEGT. This CDR3 has 13 residues. As DNA, the CDR3 is TGTGCCAGCGGGCCGCACTCTGGAAACACCATATATTTT. It is translated as CASGPHSGNTIYF.

The gene calls are TRBV29-1 and TRBJ2-1; D may be TRBD2 (6 bases). This CDR3 contains 16 residues. Trimming took 6 bases from V and 7 from J, leaving 25 bases between them. Germline CDR1 reads SQVTM; CDR2 reads ANQGSEA. The chain's CDR3 is CSVDPLAGPRSNEQFF. The CDR3 DNA reads TGCAGCGTGGATCCGTTGGCGGGACCGCGTTCGAATGAGCAGTTCTTC.

The chain combines TRBV15 with TRBJ1-2; perhaps TRBD1 as D (5 bases). V dropped 3 bases and J dropped 11 bases, with 16 bases sitting between them. The germline V gene has CDR1 LNHNV and CDR2 YYDKDF (reference sequence). This CDR3 is built from 13 residues. CDR3 DNA: TGTGCCACCAGCAGGGGGGGGGTATCGAGTTACACCTTC. It is translated as CATSRGGVSSYTF.

The gene calls are TRBV27 and TRBJ2-1, with D maybe TRBD2 (6 bases). The germline V and J ends were trimmed by 2 bases and 6 bases, with 23 bases remaining between them. The CDR3 length is 18 residues. Germline V gives CDR1 MNHEY, CDR2 SMNVEV (reference sequence). This CDR3 is CASSLTVYERAFPNEQFF. The CDR3 DNA reads TGTGCCAGCAGTTTAACCGTTTATGAGCGGGCCTTCCCCAATGAGCAGTTCTTC.

The V call is TRBV30, the J call TRBJ1-5; the D is unclear. The CDR3 is made up of 12 amino acids. The germline gives CDR1 GTSNPN, CDR2 SVGIG (reference sequence). Trimming took off 5 bases at V and 3 bases at J, with 8 bases between the two ends. The CDR3 sequence is CAWVAINQPQHF. The CDR3 DNA reads as TGTGCCTGGGTGGCCATCAATCAGCCCCAGCATTTT.

V is TRBV9 and J is TRBJ1-2; 7 bases match TRBD1. The CDR3 runs 18 residues. After removal of 6 bases from V and 5 bases from J, the junction contained 22 bases not matched to a gene. Germline V gene data show CDR1 as SGDLS and CDR2 as YYNGEE. CDR3 sequence (DNA): TGTGCCAGCAATCGGGACCAGACAGGGACAACTGACTATTATGGCTACACCTTC. The encoded protein is CASNRDQTGTTDYYGYTF. The full variable domain, rest sourced from reference TRBV9 and TRBJ1-2, is DSGVTQTPKHLITATGQRVTLRCSPRSGDLSVYWYQQSLDQGLQFLIQYYNGEERAKGNILERFSAQQFPDLHSELNLSSLELGDSALYFCASNRDQTGTTDYYGYTFGSGTRLTVV.